Each of the 3 T cell receptor beta chains below was sequenced from the same sample in a study of blood T cell repertoires in COVID-19. Assay: immunoSEQ multiplex PCR; the TCRdb copy retains only in-frame clones and omits some. In the table there are about 100,000 clones, approximately 91% of which are singletons. The sample comprised peripheral blood. The origin of the receptors is a man in his fifties with active COVID-19.

The rearrangement links TRBV2 to TRBJ2-3, with a possible D match to TRBD2 (5 bases). Germline V CDR1 and CDR2: SNHLY, FYNNEI. Trimming shortened V by 6 bases and J by 4 bases, and 11 bases separated the two germline ends. The CDR3 has 13 residues. As DNA, the CDR3 is TGTGCCAGCAGGGTGGACTCGCCAGATACGCAGTATTTT. This encodes CASRVDSPDTQYF.

The chain uses TRBV19 and TRBJ1-5; 10 bases line up with TRBD1. The CDR3 totals 18 residues. The V gene end was trimmed by 1 base and the J gene end by 1 base; junction bases not matched to a gene: 7. Germline CDR1 and CDR2: LNHDA and SQIVND (reference sequence). CDR3 bases: TGTGCCAGTAGTATAGGTCTTGGGACAGGGGACAGCAATCAGCCCCAGCATTTT. It translates to CASSIGLGTGDSNQPQHF.

V usage is TRBV27 and J usage is TRBJ1-1; possibly TRBD1 for D (5 bases). This CDR3 has 17 residues. Trimming shortened V by 3 bases and J by 2 bases, and 19 bases separated the two germline ends. Germline V gives CDR1 MNHEY, CDR2 SMNVEV (reference sequence). The CDR3, as DNA: TGTGCCAGCAGTTTGGGGGGAATCTGGCGTAGCAACACTGAAGCTTTCTTT. It codes for CASSLGGIWRSNTEAFF.